This is a list of T cell receptor beta chains from one sample in a study of post-analysis software for immune sequencing data. TCRdb reanalysed the PCR reads using MiXCR and keeps one entry per CDR3 protein. The sample has almost 700,000 distinct CDR3 sequences; approximately 60% are singletons. The sample comprised blood. The receptors derive from a girl aged 2 to 9 with multiple sclerosis. The CDR3 runs from the conserved cysteine through the conserved F or W. D genes are given only for firm matches. Clone size, where shown, is once, few, many, or a class for clones that have expanded.

>16|TRBD1|TRBJ2-1|few|TRBV29-1
CSVEGDRLSSYNEQFF
TGCAGCGTTGAGGGGGACAGGTTAAGCTCCTACAATGAGCAGTTCTTC
>16|.|TRBJ2-5|.|TRBV6-5
CASSYSRPGLQETQYF
TGTGCCAGCAGTTACTCGAGGCCAGGGTTACAAGAGACCCAGTACTTC
>13|.|TRBJ2-1|.|TRBV2
CASNLRDYNEQFF
TGTGCCAGCAACCTTAGGGACTACAATGAGCAGTTCTTC
>14|TRBD2|TRBJ2-3|.|TRBV6-5
CASSSGLAGERQYF
TGTGCCAGCAGTTCCGGACTAGCGGGGGAGAGGCAGTATTTT
>13|.|TRBJ2-1|once|TRBV20-1
CSASRQGSNEQFF
TGCAGTGCTAGTCGGCAGGGATCCAATGAGCAGTTCTTC
>15|.|TRBJ1-6|.|TRBV12-3/TRBV12-4
CASKGVGDRNSPLHF
TGTGCCAGCAAAGGGGTAGGGGATAGGAATTCACCCCTCCACTTT
>14|.|TRBJ1-2|.|TRBV5-1
CASSFSGATYGYTF
TGCGCCAGCAGCTTTTCAGGGGCTACCTATGGCTACACCTTC
>15|TRBD1|TRBJ1-2|.|TRBV5-1
CASSFLSDRAYGYTF
TGCGCCAGCAGCTTTCTTTCGGACAGGGCCTATGGCTACACCTTC
>13|.|TRBJ1-2|few|TRBV27
CASSPGVGYGYTF
TGTGCCAGCAGCCCGGGGGTCGGGTATGGCTACACCTTC
>18|TRBD2|TRBJ2-1|.|TRBV7-8
CASSSGTSGSVVYNEQFF
TGTGCCAGCAGCTCCGGGACTAGCGGGAGCGTAGTCTACAATGAGCAGTTCTTC
>14|.|TRBJ2-1|few|TRBV29-1
CSVRGGGLYNEQFF
TGCAGCGTTCGGGGCGGGGGCCTATACAATGAGCAGTTCTTC
>16|TRBD2|TRBJ2-3|.|TRBV20-1
CSATLDKGLAGDTQYF
TGCAGTGCTACCCTAGATAAGGGACTAGCCGGAGATACGCAGTATTTT
>16|TRBD2|TRBJ2-1|.|TRBV27
CASSHQTSGISNEQFF
TGTGCCAGCAGTCACCAGACTAGCGGGATTAGCAATGAGCAGTTCTTC
>10|.|TRBJ2-1|.|TRBV29-1
CSVSLNEQFF
TGCAGCGTTTCCCTCAATGAGCAGTTCTTC
>14|.|TRBJ2-5|.|TRBV24-1
CATGDYRVPETQYF
TGTGCCACCGGTGATTACAGGGTTCCAGAGACCCAGTACTTC
>16|.|TRBJ2-7|many|TRBV20-1
CSAISLGGGGLYEQYF
TGCAGTGCTATTTCCCTGGGGGGAGGTGGGCTTTACGAGCAGTACTTC
>9|.|TRBJ2-1|few|TRBV29-1
CSLYNEQFF
TGCAGCCTATACAATGAGCAGTTCTTC
>15|.|TRBJ2-1|.|TRBV15
CATSRDRGPYNEQFF
TGTGCCACCAGCAGAGATCGGGGGCCCTACAATGAGCAGTTCTTC
>12|.|TRBJ2-1|.|TRBV20-1
CSASNLISEQFF
TGCAGTGCCAGCAATCTCATCAGTGAGCAGTTCTTC
>13|.|TRBJ2-7|.|TRBV10-3
CAISETGSYEQYF
TGTGCCATCAGTGAAACAGGGTCCTACGAGCAGTACTTC
>22|TRBD2|TRBJ2-3|few|TRBV4-3
CASSQDFGYGRAIDPTTDTQYF
TGCGCCAGCAGCCAAGATTTCGGCTACGGGAGGGCAATCGACCCCACCACAGATACGCAGTATTTT
>13|.|TRBJ2-2|.|TRBV11-2
CASSLATTGELFF
TGTGCCAGCAGCTTAGCGACCACCGGGGAGCTGTTTTTT
>14|.|TRBJ2-1|.|TRBV24-1
CAYGGHQCRNEQFF
TGTGCCTACGGAGGACACCAATGCAGAAATGAGCAGTTCTTC
>14|.|TRBJ2-1|.|TRBV3-1
CASSTGETANEQFF
TGTGCCAGCTCGACGGGGGAGACGGCCAATGAGCAGTTCTTC
>17|.|TRBJ2-7|.|TRBV12-3/TRBV12-4
CASSFSFPRMGSYEQYF
TGTGCCAGCAGTTTCTCATTCCCCCGGATGGGTTCCTACGAGCAGTACTTC
>14|TRBD2|TRBJ2-1|.|TRBV10-3
CAISEPAGGNEQFF
TGTGCCATCAGTGAGCCAGCGGGGGGCAATGAGCAGTTCTTC
>15|TRBD2|TRBJ2-1|.|TRBV7-9
CASSPKSGGYNEQFF
TGTGCCAGCAGCCCAAAAAGCGGGGGCTACAATGAGCAGTTCTTC
>17|TRBD2|TRBJ2-3|.|TRBV5-6
CASSLGETGLPTDTQYF
TGTGCCAGCAGCTTGGGGGAAACGGGACTACCCACAGATACGCAGTATTTT
>14|TRBD1|TRBJ1-2|.|TRBV7-2
CASSLASTGDGYTF
TGTGCCAGCAGCTTAGCGTCCACAGGGGATGGCTACACCTTC
>15|TRBD1|TRBJ1-6|.|TRBV15
CATSGGGQGISPLHF
TGTGCCACCAGCGGGGGGGGACAGGGTATTTCACCCCTCCACTTT
>20|TRBD2|TRBJ2-1|.|TRBV11-2
CASSFMTSGRVRTSYNEQFF
TGTGCCAGCAGTTTTATGACTAGCGGGAGGGTCCGAACCTCCTACAATGAGCAGTTCTTC
>12|TRBD1|TRBJ2-3|.|TRBV29-1
CSAGTGLDTQYF
TGCAGCGCCGGGACAGGTTTGGATACGCAGTATTTT
>14|.|TRBJ2-7|few|TRBV27
CASRGRVNSYEQYF
TGTGCCAGCAGGGGAAGGGTGAACTCCTACGAGCAGTACTTC
>13|TRBD1|TRBJ2-1|.|TRBV5-6
CASRGTALNEQFF
TGTGCCAGCAGGGGGACAGCTCTTAATGAGCAGTTCTTC
>13|.|TRBJ2-7|few|TRBV5-1
CASSFGPSDEQYF
TGCGCCAGCAGCTTTGGTCCTAGCGACGAGCAGTACTTC
>18|TRBD1|TRBJ2-1|.|TRBV5-1
CASSPGQGAVGSYNEQFF
TGCGCCAGCAGCCCCGGACAGGGGGCCGTAGGGTCCTACAATGAGCAGTTCTTC
>13|TRBD2|TRBJ2-3|few|TRBV20-1
CSVAGGPSDTQYF
TGCAGCGTAGCGGGAGGGCCGTCAGATACGCAGTATTTT
>13|.|TRBJ2-2|once|TRBV6-1
CASSEIRAGELFF
TGTGCCAGCAGTGAAATCAGAGCCGGGGAGCTGTTTTTT
>20|.|TRBJ2-1|few|TRBV29-1
CSVVFSVLSGGASSYNEQFF
TGCAGCGTTGTGTTTTCGGTGCTCAGTGGGGGGGCAAGCTCCTACAATGAGCAGTTCTTC
>13|.|TRBJ1-3|.|TRBV20-1
CSARDLGGDTIYF
TGCAGTGCTAGAGATCTAGGGGGGGACACCATATATTTT
>13|TRBD2|TRBJ2-1|.|TRBV6-6
CAIASGGVNEQFF
TGTGCCATAGCTAGCGGGGGGGTCAATGAGCAGTTCTTC
>17|.|TRBJ2-7|.|TRBV6-1
CASRSGQGARLAGEQYF
TGTGCCAGCAGATCCGGACAGGGGGCGCGACTAGCGGGCGAGCAGTACTTC
>15|.|TRBJ2-1|once|TRBV7-9
CASSPPLGTVHEQFF
TGTGCCAGCAGCCCACCACTAGGAACGGTGCATGAGCAGTTCTTC
>13|.|TRBJ2-5|many|TRBV6-5
CASSRTAQETQYF
TGTGCCAGCAGCAGGACAGCCCAAGAGACCCAGTACTTC
>19|.|TRBJ1-5|few|TRBV10-2
CASSEIRVQGGRGDQPQHF
TGCGCCAGCAGTGAAATTCGGGTCCAAGGGGGGCGCGGGGATCAGCCCCAGCATTTT
>15|.|TRBJ1-1|.|TRBV4-1
CASSQAHRRPTEAFF
TGCGCCAGCAGCCAGGCTCACCGGCGGCCCACTGAAGCTTTCTTT
>13|.|TRBJ1-5|.|TRBV7-8
CASSLVSSQPQHF
TGTGCCAGCAGCTTAGTGTCAAGTCAGCCCCAGCATTTT
>18|TRBD2|TRBJ2-5|.|TRBV20-1
CSARDWGTSGSVQETQYF
TGCAGTGCTAGAGATTGGGGGACTAGCGGGAGCGTCCAAGAGACCCAGTACTTC
>12|.|TRBJ2-4|few|TRBV12-3/TRBV12-4
CASRAGSNIQYF
TGTGCCAGCAGAGCAGGGAGTAACATTCAGTACTTC
>16|TRBD2|TRBJ2-7|.|TRBV4-1
CASSQELARGTYEQYF
TGCGCCAGCAGCCAAGAGCTAGCGCGGGGGACCTACGAGCAGTACTTC
>14|.|TRBJ2-3|few|TRBV15
CATSGGELTDTQYF
TGTGCCACCAGCGGTGGGGAACTCACAGATACGCAGTATTTT
>16|TRBD1|TRBJ2-1|.|TRBV20-1
CSASLTGTGDCNEQFF
TGCAGTGCTAGTCTTACCGGGACAGGGGATTGCAATGAGCAGTTCTTC
>13|.|TRBJ1-5|.|TRBV25-1
CASSAGAAQPQHF
TGTGCCAGCAGTGCCGGGGCGGCTCAGCCCCAGCATTTT
>14|.|TRBJ2-7|few|TRBV5-1
CASSETGGTYEQYF
TGCGCCAGCAGCGAGACCGGGGGAACCTACGAGCAGTACTTC
>14|.|TRBJ1-1|.|TRBV29-1
CSHPGPNLEAEAFF
TGCAGCCACCCCGGGCCTAATTTGGAGGCTGAAGCTTTCTTT